A selection of T cell receptor beta chains follows, all from one sample in a study of T cells in Graves' hyperthyroidism and ophthalmopathy. TCRdb processed the multiplex PCR reads anew with MiXCR; each CDR3 protein has one entry. The sample lists 460,000 or so distinct CDR3 sequences, around 14% occurring once. Sequencing was performed on blood. These receptors were collected from a young woman with Graves' hyperthyroidism. Each CDR3 is given with its conserved first and last residue. Clone sizes are given selectively: once, few, many, or a class where the clone is expanded.

CDR3 protein: CASSPNSRTLNTEAFF
V gene: TRBV18
clone size: many

CDR3 protein: CASSVSIHEQFF
V gene: TRBV12-3/TRBV12-4
clone size: .

CDR3 protein: CASSLESQQRNYGYTF
V gene: TRBV7-8
clone size: many

CDR3 protein: CASRQVSTNEKLFF
V gene: TRBV2
clone size: many

CDR3 protein: CASRSGQGVADEQFF
V gene: TRBV2
clone size: .

CDR3 protein: CASSLGLAANTGELFF
V gene: TRBV9
clone size: many

CDR3 protein: CASSLGGANVLTF
V gene: TRBV12-3/TRBV12-4
clone size: many

CDR3 protein: CASSPLAGAALSTDTQYF
V gene: TRBV18
clone size: .

CDR3 protein: CASRTPGQTYYGYTF
V gene: TRBV19
clone size: .

CDR3 protein: CASSIGESYGYTF
V gene: TRBV19
clone size: .

CDR3 protein: CASRDRGSGYEQCF
V gene: TRBV7-2
clone size: .

CDR3 protein: CASSLTVGNQPQHF
V gene: TRBV12-3/TRBV12-4
clone size: many

CDR3 protein: CASSLPARLANTGELFF
V gene: TRBV7-9
clone size: .

CDR3 protein: CASRSRTGGSGYTF
V gene: TRBV2
clone size: .

CDR3 protein: CSARVIRRQSIFSGNTIYF
V gene: TRBV20-1
clone size: .

CDR3 protein: CASSQVLGLGYNEQFF
V gene: TRBV4-1
clone size: few

CDR3 protein: CASSPGTGGQETQYF
V gene: TRBV18
clone size: few

CDR3 protein: CAITPLRGGNPYGYTF
V gene: TRBV10-3
clone size: many

CDR3 protein: CASSYSRLWAFF
V gene: TRBV6-6
clone size: many

CDR3 protein: CAMRGLAGETQYF
V gene: TRBV10-3
clone size: many

CDR3 protein: CASSRRGDGELFF
V gene: TRBV7-3
clone size: .

CDR3 protein: CASKRGARETQYF
V gene: TRBV6-1
clone size: many

CDR3 protein: CASSYNPGTGRHEQFF
V gene: TRBV11-2
clone size: many

CDR3 protein: CATAPPGLAGRVGTGELFF
V gene: TRBV12-3/TRBV12-4
clone size: many

CDR3 protein: CSVRSRDRGSEQYF
V gene: TRBV29-1
clone size: many

CDR3 protein: CASSTLAGRVNEQFF
V gene: TRBV19
clone size: .

CDR3 protein: CASSLSPSGGLEQYF
V gene: TRBV27
clone size: many

CDR3 protein: CTGTSGLHYTQYF
V gene: TRBV20-1
clone size: many

CDR3 protein: CASSSQGAGTDTQYF
V gene: TRBV28
clone size: many

CDR3 protein: CASSALASSYNEQFF
V gene: TRBV2
clone size: many

CDR3 protein: CASTPGAARNTIYF
V gene: TRBV12-3/TRBV12-4
clone size: many

CDR3 protein: CSVEEGKVSEQYF
V gene: TRBV29-1
clone size: .

CDR3 protein: CASSQGHSRGKVFF
V gene: TRBV3-1
clone size: once

CDR3 protein: CASSSTGGTGNTIYF
V gene: TRBV27
clone size: .

CDR3 protein: CASSSRTSGTFNEQFF
V gene: TRBV7-9
clone size: .

CDR3 protein: CASSPDRVYTEAFF
V gene: TRBV7-8
clone size: many

CDR3 protein: CASSPSGGRDTQYF
V gene: TRBV7-3
clone size: .

CDR3 protein: CASSSQDNEQFF
V gene: TRBV11-3
clone size: many

CDR3 protein: CAISPTDNGDSPLHF
V gene: TRBV10-3
clone size: many

CDR3 protein: CASSHDLPRGIFYSPLHF
V gene: TRBV3-1
clone size: many

CDR3 protein: CATSDLHQPQHF
V gene: TRBV24-1
clone size: many

CDR3 protein: CASSLGRNTFTDTQYF
V gene: TRBV5-1
clone size: many

CDR3 protein: CASSPQGDEQFF
V gene: TRBV11-2
clone size: many

CDR3 protein: CASSQDPPPYEQYF
V gene: TRBV4-1
clone size: .

CDR3 protein: CAISGTGTYNEQFF
V gene: TRBV10-3
clone size: few

CDR3 protein: CSVGRENQPQHF
V gene: TRBV29-1
clone size: .

CDR3 protein: CSARLAGFFETQYF
V gene: TRBV20-1
clone size: many

CDR3 protein: CASSLNGAAKNIQYF
V gene: TRBV7-3
clone size: few

CDR3 protein: CAWKPSGTKWGGELFF
V gene: TRBV30
clone size: once

CDR3 protein: CASSYTGTPNTEAFF
V gene: TRBV12-3/TRBV12-4
clone size: many

CDR3 protein: CSARSWGDLNTEAFF
V gene: TRBV20-1
clone size: .

CDR3 protein: CASSPLDSKTGNTIYF
V gene: TRBV18
clone size: .

CDR3 protein: CASKTRQGNYSNQPQHF
V gene: TRBV19
clone size: .